This T cell receptor beta chain was recorded in a study of blood T cell repertoires in COVID-19. Per the original data handling: It was from reference gene primer amplification that nucleated cell counts were estimated. Assay used: immunoSEQ multiplex PCR; TCRdb lists only in-frame clones, some missing. V, J and clone size reflect that table, while D and trimming were determined from the DNA. This table has 400,000 to 500,000 clones, approximately 91% appearing once. In this sample, this clone turned up once. Study members were between about 18 and 100 years old and lived in about two dozen US regions. A PCR-confirmed or clinician-diagnosed COVID-19 case had contacted exposed participants within 2 weeks of entry. J lost 8 bases, V lost 6 bases, and 5 bases had no gene match. This CDR3 has 12 residues. Germline V lookup: CDR1 SNHLY, CDR2 FYNNEI.

The specimen sequenced was PBMCs or T cells enriched from blood (not recorded which). The receptor's source is a woman aged 18-29 years who had been exposed to COVID-19. The chain recombines TRBV2 with TRBJ1-2; 8 nucleotides agree with TRBD1. CDR3: CASSQGARGYTF. CDR3 bases: TGTGCCAGCAGCCAGGGGGCGCGGGGCTACACCTTC. The variable domain in full, completed from reference TRBV2 and TRBJ1-2, reads EPEVTQTPSHQVTQMGQEVILRCVPISNHLYFYWYRQILGQKVEFLVSFYNNEISEKSEIFDDQFSVERPDGSNFTLKIRSTKLEDSAMYFCASSQGARGYTFGSGTRLTVV.